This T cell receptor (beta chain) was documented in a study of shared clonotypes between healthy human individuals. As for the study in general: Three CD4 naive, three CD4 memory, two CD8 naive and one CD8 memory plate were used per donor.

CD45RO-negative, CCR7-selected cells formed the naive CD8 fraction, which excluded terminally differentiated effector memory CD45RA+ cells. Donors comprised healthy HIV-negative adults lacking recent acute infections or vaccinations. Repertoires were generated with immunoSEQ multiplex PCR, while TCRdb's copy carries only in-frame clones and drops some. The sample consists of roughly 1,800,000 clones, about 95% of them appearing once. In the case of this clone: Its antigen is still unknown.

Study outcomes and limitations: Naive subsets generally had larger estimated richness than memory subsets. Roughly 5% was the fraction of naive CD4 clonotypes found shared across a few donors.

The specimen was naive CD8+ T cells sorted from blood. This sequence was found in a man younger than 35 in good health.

CDR3 amino acids: CASSFREGMNTEAFF. DNA of the CDR3: TGTGCCAGCAGCTTCCGGGAGGGGATGAACACTGAAGCTTTCTTT. The chain combines TRBV5-6 with TRBJ1-1; possible D gene TRBD1, 5 bases. Per the germline V gene, CDR1 is SGHDT and CDR2 is YYEEEE. Deletions cut 2 bases from V and 0 bases from J, with 11 bases between. This CDR3 contains 15 residues.